The sequence of this T cell receptor (beta chain) was determined in a study of blood T cell repertoires in COVID-19. Study at large: PBMCs, B-cell-depleted T cells, or T cells provided the cDNA or gDNA that made up the material.

Profiling relied on immunoSEQ multiplex PCR, and the TCRdb table lists in-frame clones only, not all of them. This sample has over 150,000 clones, with roughly 78% found just once. The CDR3 covers 15 residues. With V trimmed by 10 bases and J by 7 bases, 16 bases remained unmatched. Germline V gives CDR1 MNHEY, CDR2 SVGAGI. The TCR sequence derives from a man older than 75 with acute or convalescent COVID-19. This rearrangement joins TRBV6-5 to TRBJ2-1; TRBD2 aligns across 7 bases. The sample taken for sequencing was peripheral blood. CDR3 in DNA: TGTGCCACCGTCCGACTTCACTCCGGGAGGAATGAGCAGTTCTTC. Its protein is CATVRLHSGRNEQFF.